This T cell receptor beta chain comes out of a study of blood T cell repertoires in COVID-19 (dated by TCRdb to the early 2020s). About the study as a whole: The collaborator samples originated in the United States, Italy and Spain and spanned the acute and convalescent phases of COVID-19. The prospective study material was composed of cDNA or gDNA derived from T cells, B-cell-depleted T cells, or PBMCs. Deeply sampled blood TCRbeta repertoires from subjects exposed to, actively infected with, or recovered from COVID-19 were included in the dataset. A freely available public database, intended as a resource for researchers studying the immune response to SARS-CoV-2, is where the repertoires were released. Samples came from the ongoing ImmuneRACE study (first 160 participants) plus 1,254 subjects from 6 global collaborators. Sample metadata almost always included a de-identified subject ID, COVID-19 status, age in years and sex. HLA class I and class II types, where available, came from metadata supplied by the sample provider rather than from assay-based typing. The paper's findings and limits, for the study overall: The quantity of clinical and demographic metadata differed by source and by participant and was supplied without curation.

Of note for this clone: This clone's antigen is unknown. Base qualities are missing; no much larger clone stands one base away.

V is pruned by 4 bases and J by 2 bases, leaving 5 bases of the junction without a gene match. From its cysteine to its phenylalanine, the CDR3 spans 16 amino acids. The sequence is cut down to CDR3 DNA, 48 bases in frame from base 1. As encoded in the germline V gene (reference sequence), CDR1 is LNHNV while CDR2 is YYDKDF. Participants in the prospective study were aged about 18 to 89 years, lived in under 30 United States geographic areas, and enrolled through a virtual design. Cohort assignment in the prospective study relied on participant-reported clinical history from a screening survey and a study questionnaire. Exposed participants were defined as having been in contact with someone with a PCR-confirmed or clinician-diagnosed COVID-19 case within 2 weeks of study entry. Each participant in the prospective study had whole blood, serum and a nasopharyngeal or oropharyngeal swab collected by mobile phlebotomists. Prospective study participants could optionally give additional blood draws and questionnaires over an approximately two-month period. Blood samples from the prospective study were shipped frozen or at room temperature prior to DNA extraction.

TCRbeta CDR3 regions were amplified from genomic DNA using the immunoSEQ Assay, a bias-controlled multiplex PCR. As for the authors' bioinformatics: Within the assay, amplification of reference gene primers was used to estimate how many nucleated cells each sample contained. To quantify the absolute abundance of each unique TCRbeta CDR3 rearrangement, sequence reads were collapsed and filtered. For each sample, productive Simpson clonality was calculated as the square root of Simpson's diversity index across productive rearrangements. The table comes from immuneACCESS by way of TCRdb, which keeps in-frame sequences with V and J called. Part of the clones is missing from these tables; in studies checked, under half for an unresolved V gene and the rest for unknown reasons. The D gene and trimming were derived from the DNA, and the V and J assignments and clone size from that table. The sample table records some 290,000 clones; 90% of these occur just once. The top ten clones comprise 3% to 5% of the sample.

The rearranged chain carries TRBV15 and TRBJ2-1; the junction holds 10 bases that match TRBD2. This clonotype was sampled from a woman under 40 who had been exposed to COVID-19. Sample: PBMCs or T cells enriched from blood (not recorded which). The CDR3 here reads CATSILTSGAYNEQFF. The DNA reads TGTGCCACCAGCATCCTCACTAGCGGGGCCTACAATGAGCAGTTCTTC.